This TCR beta chain appears in the sequencing data of a study of T cell responses to AZD1222 COVID-19 vaccine. As for this clone: No antigen is known for it.

Study-level points and caveats: White British ancestry dominated among donors, who included more females, and clonal diversity was possibly underestimated.

This CDR3 comprises 16 residues. Germline V CDR1 and CDR2: LNHDA, SQIVND (reference sequence). Trimming took off 5 bases at V and 0 bases at J, with 14 bases between the two ends. Assay used: immunoSEQ multiplex PCR; TCRdb lists only in-frame clones, some missing. In the table there are 150,000 to 200,000 clones, 85% to 95% of which are singletons. This TCR was sampled from an adult who received the AZD1222 COVID-19 vaccine. Sequencing was performed on peripheral blood, taken 28 days after the second AZD1222 dose. V gene TRBV19 combines with J gene TRBJ2-1; D remains ambiguous. The chain's CDR3 is CASSPQSTSSYNEQFF. Here the CDR3 DNA reads TGTGCCAGTAGTCCCCAAAGCACGAGCTCCTACAATGAGCAGTTCTTC.